The clone carrying this T cell receptor beta chain was counted between two and nine times. Its antigen is unidentified. Germline assignment: CDR1 MNHEY and CDR2 SVGEGT. CDR3 length equals 14 residues. Trimming pared 8 bases from V and 0 bases from J, leaving 12 bases between. Bulk tumor gDNA, roughly 600 ng per sample, served as the TCR template. Several spatially distant biopsies were obtained per primary tumor intraoperatively. Patients underwent curative surgery for non-small cell lung cancer (untreated and newly diagnosed). TCR beta CDR3 regions came from multiplex PCR with 32 forward V and 13 reverse J primers. Each CDR3 protein gets one entry after TCRdb re-called the multiplex PCR reads with MiXCR. The table records 20,000 or so distinct CDR3 sequences, about 26% of them present only once. This sample was included in a study of immune heterogeneity within non-small cell lung tumors. Study at large: There were a handful of squamous cell carcinomas, roughly 10 non-squamous carcinomas and 1 tumor not otherwise specified.

Study-level results: Dominant CDR3 beta clonotypes repeated across a patient's tumor loci, while different loci held unique high-frequency clones.

This chain links TRBV6-2 or TRBV6-3 with TRBJ2-3; D is unresolved. The sequencing input was lung tumor tissue. The sequence came from a man in his forties with non-small cell lung cancer. The CDR3 loop reads CASGLTGSTDTQYF. The CDR3 region has the DNA TGTGCCAGCGGTCTGACTGGAAGCACAGATACGCAGTATTTT.